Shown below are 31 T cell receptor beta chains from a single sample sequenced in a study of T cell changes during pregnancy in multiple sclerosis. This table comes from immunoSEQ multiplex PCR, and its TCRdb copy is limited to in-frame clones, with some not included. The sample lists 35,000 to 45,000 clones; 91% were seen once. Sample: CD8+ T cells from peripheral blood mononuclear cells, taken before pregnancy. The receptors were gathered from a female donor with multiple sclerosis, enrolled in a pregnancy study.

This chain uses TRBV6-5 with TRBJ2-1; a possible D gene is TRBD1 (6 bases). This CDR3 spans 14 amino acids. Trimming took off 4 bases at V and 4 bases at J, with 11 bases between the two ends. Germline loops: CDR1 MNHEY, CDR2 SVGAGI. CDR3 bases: TGTGCCAGCAGTTCCCTAGGACAGTACAATGAGCAGTTCTTC. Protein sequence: CASSSLGQYNEQFF.

In DNA form, the CDR3 reads TGCGCCAGCAGCTTGGGGGACTTTCTCCTAGGAAATGAGCAGTTCTTC. Translated: CASSLGDFLLGNEQFF. This chain connects TRBV5-1 to TRBJ2-1, with a weak D call TRBD2 (6 bases). Deletions cut 0 bases from V and 7 bases from J, with 17 bases between. Per germline, CDR1 SGHRS and CDR2 YFSETQ. This CDR3 has 16 amino acids.

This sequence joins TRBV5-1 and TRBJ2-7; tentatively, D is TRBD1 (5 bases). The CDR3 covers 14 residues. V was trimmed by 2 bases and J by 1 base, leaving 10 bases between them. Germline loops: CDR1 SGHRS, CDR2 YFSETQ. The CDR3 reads CASSLGDSSYEQYF. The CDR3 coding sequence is TGCGCCAGCAGCTTAGGAGACAGTTCCTACGAGCAGTACTTC.

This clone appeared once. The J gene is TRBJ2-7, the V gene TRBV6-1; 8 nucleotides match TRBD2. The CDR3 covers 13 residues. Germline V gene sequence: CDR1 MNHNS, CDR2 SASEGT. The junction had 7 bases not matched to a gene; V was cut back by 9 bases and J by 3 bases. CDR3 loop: CASTTSGYYEQYF. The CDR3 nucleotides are TGTGCCAGTACTACTAGCGGCTACTACGAGCAGTACTTC.

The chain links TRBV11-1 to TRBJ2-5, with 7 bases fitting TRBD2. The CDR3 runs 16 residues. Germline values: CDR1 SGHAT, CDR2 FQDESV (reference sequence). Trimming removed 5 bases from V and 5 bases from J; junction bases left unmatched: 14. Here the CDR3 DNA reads TGTGCCAGCAGCCTTGGGCGGGGGACGTTGGGGGAGACCCAGTACTTC. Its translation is CASSLGRGTLGETQYF.

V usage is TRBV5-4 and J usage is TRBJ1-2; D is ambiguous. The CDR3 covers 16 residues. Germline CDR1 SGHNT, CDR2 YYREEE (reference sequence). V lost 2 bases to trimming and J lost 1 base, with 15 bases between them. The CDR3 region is CASSLGSQVHNYGYTF. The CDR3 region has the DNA TGTGCCAGCAGCTTAGGATCGCAGGTGCATAACTATGGCTACACCTTC.

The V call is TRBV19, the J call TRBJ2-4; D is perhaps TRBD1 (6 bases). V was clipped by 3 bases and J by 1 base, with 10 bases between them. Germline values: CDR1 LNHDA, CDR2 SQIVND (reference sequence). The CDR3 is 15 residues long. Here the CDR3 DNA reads TGTGCCAGTAGTATGGGGACAAGGGCCAAAAACATTCAGTACTTC. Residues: CASSMGTRAKNIQYF.

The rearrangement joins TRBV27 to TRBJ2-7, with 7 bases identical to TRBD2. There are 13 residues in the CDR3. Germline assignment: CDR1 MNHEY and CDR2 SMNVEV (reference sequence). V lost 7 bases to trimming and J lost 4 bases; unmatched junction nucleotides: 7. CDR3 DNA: TGTGCCAGCACTTGGACTAGGGGATACGAGCAGTACTTC. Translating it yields CASTWTRGYEQYF.

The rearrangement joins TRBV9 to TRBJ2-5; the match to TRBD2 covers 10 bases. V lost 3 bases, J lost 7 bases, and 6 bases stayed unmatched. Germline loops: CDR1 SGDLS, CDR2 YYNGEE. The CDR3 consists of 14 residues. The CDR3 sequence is CASSASSGSGTQYF. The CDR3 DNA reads TGTGCCAGCAGCGCCTCTAGCGGGAGTGGGACCCAGTACTTC.

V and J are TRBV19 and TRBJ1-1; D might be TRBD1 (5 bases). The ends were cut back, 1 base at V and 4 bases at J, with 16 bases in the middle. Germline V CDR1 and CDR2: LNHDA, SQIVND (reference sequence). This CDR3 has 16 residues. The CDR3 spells CASSIASSGAPTEAFF. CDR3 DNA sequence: TGTGCCAGTAGTATAGCGTCAAGTGGGGCGCCCACTGAAGCTTTCTTT.

CDR3 sequence (DNA): TGTGCCAGCAGCTTATATGGCGGGGACTCCTACGAGCAGTACTTC. Translated: CASSLYGGDSYEQYF. V and J are TRBV7-6 and TRBJ2-7, with a possible D match to TRBD2 (6 bases). The V gene's germline CDR1 is SGHVS and CDR2 FNYEAQ. This CDR3 contains 15 residues. V lost 2 bases to trimming and J lost 0 bases, with 11 bases between them.

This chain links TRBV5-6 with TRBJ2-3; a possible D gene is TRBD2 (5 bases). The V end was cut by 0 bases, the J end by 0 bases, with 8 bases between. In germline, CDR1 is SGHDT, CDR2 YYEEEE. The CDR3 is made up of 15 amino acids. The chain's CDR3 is CASSLGASSTDTQYF. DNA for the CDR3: TGTGCCAGCAGCTTGGGGGCTAGCAGCACAGATACGCAGTATTTT.

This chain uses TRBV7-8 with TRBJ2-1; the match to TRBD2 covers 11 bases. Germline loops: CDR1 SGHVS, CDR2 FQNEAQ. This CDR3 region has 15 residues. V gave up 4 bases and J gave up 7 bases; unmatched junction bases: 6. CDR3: CASSYTSGSGNEQFF. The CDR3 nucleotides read TGTGCCAGCAGCTACACTAGCGGGAGTGGGAATGAGCAGTTCTTC.

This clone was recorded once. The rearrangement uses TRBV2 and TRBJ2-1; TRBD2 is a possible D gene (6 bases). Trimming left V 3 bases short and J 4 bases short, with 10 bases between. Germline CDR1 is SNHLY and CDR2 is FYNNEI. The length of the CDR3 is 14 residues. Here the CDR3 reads CASSEGGPYNEQFF. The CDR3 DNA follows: TGTGCCAGCAGTGAGGGAGGACCGTACAATGAGCAGTTCTTC.

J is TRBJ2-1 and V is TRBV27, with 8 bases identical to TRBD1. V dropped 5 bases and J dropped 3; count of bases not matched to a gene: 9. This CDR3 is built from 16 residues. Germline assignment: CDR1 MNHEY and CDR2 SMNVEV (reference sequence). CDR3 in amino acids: CASSPPRQGSYNEQFF. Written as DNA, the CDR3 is TGTGCCAGCAGTCCCCCAAGACAGGGGAGCTACAATGAGCAGTTCTTC.

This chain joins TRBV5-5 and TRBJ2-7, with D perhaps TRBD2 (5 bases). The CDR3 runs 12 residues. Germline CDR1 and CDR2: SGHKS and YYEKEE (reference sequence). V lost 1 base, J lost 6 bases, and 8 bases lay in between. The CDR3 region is CASSLTGFEQYF. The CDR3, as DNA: TGTGCCAGCAGCTTGACGGGGTTCGAGCAGTACTTC.

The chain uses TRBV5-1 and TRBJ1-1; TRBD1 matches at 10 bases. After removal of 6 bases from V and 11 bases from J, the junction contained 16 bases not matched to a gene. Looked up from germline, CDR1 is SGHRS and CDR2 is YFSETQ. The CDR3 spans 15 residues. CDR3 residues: CASIPHSTGGAEAFF. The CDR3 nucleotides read TGCGCCAGCATCCCTCATTCGACAGGGGGCGCCGAGGCTTTCTTT.

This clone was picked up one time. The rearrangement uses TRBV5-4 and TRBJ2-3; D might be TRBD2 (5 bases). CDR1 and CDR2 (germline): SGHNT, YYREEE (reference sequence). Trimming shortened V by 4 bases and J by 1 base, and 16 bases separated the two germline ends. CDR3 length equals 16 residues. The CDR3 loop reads CASSPEFSERTDTQYF. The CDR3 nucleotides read TGTGCCAGCAGCCCCGAATTTAGCGAGCGCACAGATACGCAGTATTTT.

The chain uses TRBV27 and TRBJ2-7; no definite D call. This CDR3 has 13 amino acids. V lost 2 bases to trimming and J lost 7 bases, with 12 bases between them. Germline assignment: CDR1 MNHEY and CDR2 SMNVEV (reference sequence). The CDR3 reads CASSLARSREQYF. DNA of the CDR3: TGTGCCAGCAGTTTAGCCCGCTCTCGGGAGCAGTACTTC.

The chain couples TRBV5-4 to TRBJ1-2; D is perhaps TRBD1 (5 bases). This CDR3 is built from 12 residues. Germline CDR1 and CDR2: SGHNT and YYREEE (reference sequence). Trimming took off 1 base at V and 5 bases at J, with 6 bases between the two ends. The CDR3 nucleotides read TGTGCCAGCAGCTTGCAGGGATATGGCTACACCTTC. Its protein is CASSLQGYGYTF. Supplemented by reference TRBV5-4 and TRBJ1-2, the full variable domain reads ETGVTQSPTHLIKTRGQQVTLRCSSQSGHNTVSWYQQALGQGPQFIFQYYREEENGRGNFPPRFSGLQFPNYSSELNVNALELDDSALYLCASSLQGYGYTFGSGTRLTVV.

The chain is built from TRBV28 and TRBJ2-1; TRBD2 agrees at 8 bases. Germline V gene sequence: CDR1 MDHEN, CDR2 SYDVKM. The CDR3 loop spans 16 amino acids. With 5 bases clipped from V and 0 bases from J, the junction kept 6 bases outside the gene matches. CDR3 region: CASSHPGGSSYNEQFF. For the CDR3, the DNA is TGTGCCAGCAGTCACCCGGGGGGGAGCTCCTACAATGAGCAGTTCTTC.

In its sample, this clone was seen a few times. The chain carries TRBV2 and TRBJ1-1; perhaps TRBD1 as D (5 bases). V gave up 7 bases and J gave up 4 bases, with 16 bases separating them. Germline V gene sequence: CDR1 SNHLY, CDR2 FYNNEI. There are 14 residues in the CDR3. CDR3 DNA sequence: TGTGCCAGCATAAAAATACAGGCCTTCACTGAAGCTTTCTTT. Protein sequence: CASIKIQAFTEAFF. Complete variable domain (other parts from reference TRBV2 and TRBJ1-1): EPEVTQTPSHQVTQMGQEVILRCVPISNHLYFYWYRQILGQKVEFLVSFYNNEISEKSEIFDDQFSVERPDGSNFTLKIRSTKLEDSAMYFCASIKIQAFTEAFFGQGTRLTVV.

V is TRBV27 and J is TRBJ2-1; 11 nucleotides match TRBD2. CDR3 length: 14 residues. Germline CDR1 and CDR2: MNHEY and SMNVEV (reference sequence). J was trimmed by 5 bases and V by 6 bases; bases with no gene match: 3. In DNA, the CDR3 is TGTGCCAGCAGAACTAGCGGGAGCCACAATGAGCAGTTCTTC. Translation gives CASRTSGSHNEQFF.

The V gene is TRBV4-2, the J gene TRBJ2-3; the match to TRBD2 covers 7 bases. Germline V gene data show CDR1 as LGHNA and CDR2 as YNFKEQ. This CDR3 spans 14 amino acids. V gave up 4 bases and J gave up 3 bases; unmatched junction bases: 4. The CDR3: CASSPGGGTDTQYF. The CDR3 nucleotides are TGTGCCAGCAGCCCGGGGGGTGGGACAGATACGCAGTATTTT.

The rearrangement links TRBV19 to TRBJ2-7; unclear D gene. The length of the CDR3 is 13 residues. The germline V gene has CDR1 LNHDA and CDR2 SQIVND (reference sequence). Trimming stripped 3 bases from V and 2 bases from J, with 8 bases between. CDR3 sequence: CASSIVPAYEQYF. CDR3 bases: TGTGCCAGTAGTATTGTACCAGCCTACGAGCAGTACTTC. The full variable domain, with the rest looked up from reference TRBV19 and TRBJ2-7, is DGGITQSPKYLFRKEGQNVTLSCEQNLNHDAMYWYRQDPGQGLRLIYYSQIVNDFQKGDIAEGYSVSREKKESFPLTVTSAQKNPTAFYLCASSIVPAYEQYFGPGTRLTVT.

Here the CDR3 DNA reads TGTGCCAGCAGCCTTGGGACAGGGGCAACGAATGAGCAGTTCTTC. It is translated as CASSLGTGATNEQFF. The chain combines TRBV9 with TRBJ2-1; 10 bases are a match to TRBD1. The CDR3 has 15 amino acids. Trimming took 4 bases from V and 7 from J; bases not matched to a gene: 8. Germline values: CDR1 SGDLS, CDR2 YYNGEE.

The CDR3 spells CASSEGAGELFF. The CDR3 DNA reads TGTGCCAGCAGCGAGGGGGCCGGGGAGCTGTTTTTT. The chain joins TRBV27 to TRBJ2-2; perhaps TRBD1 as D (6 bases). Germline loops: CDR1 MNHEY, CDR2 SMNVEV (reference sequence). Between the trimmed V and J ends, which lost 6 bases and 6 bases, there was a span of 8 bases. This CDR3 has 12 residues.

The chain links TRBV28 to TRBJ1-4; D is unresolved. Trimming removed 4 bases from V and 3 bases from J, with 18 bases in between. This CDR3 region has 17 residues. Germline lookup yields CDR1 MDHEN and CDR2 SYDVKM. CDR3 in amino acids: CASSSFGMTRPNEKLFF. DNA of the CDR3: TGTGCCAGCAGTTCCTTTGGTATGACAAGGCCTAATGAAAAACTGTTTTTT.

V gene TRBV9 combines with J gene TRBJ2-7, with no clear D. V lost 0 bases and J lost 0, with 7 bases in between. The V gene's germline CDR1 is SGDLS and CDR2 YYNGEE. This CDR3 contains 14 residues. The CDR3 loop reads CASSVVPSSYEQYF. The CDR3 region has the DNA TGTGCCAGCAGCGTAGTGCCGAGCTCCTACGAGCAGTACTTC.

The CDR3, as DNA: TGTGCCAGCAGCGCCGGGACGGGACACTACGAGCAGTACTTC. Amino acids: CASSAGTGHYEQYF. The chain joins TRBV9 to TRBJ2-7; D is possibly TRBD1 (6 bases). This CDR3 is built from 14 residues. Trimming took off 3 bases at V and 3 bases at J, with 13 bases between the two ends. Germline CDR1 SGDLS, CDR2 YYNGEE. The full variable domain, with the rest looked up from reference TRBV9 and TRBJ2-7, is DSGVTQTPKHLITATGQRVTLRCSPRSGDLSVYWYQQSLDQGLQFLIQYYNGEERAKGNILERFSAQQFPDLHSELNLSSLELGDSALYFCASSAGTGHYEQYFGPGTRLTVT.

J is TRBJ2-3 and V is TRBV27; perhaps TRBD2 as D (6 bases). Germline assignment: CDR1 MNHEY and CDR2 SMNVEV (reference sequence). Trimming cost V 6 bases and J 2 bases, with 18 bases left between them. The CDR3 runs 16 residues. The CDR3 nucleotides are TGTGCCAGCAGGTTGGCGGGGTTCGGTTACACAGATACGCAGTATTTT. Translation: CASRLAGFGYTDTQYF.